A selection of T cell receptor beta chains follows, all from one sample in a study of T cell changes during pregnancy in multiple sclerosis. The repertoire was sequenced with immunoSEQ multiplex PCR; TCRdb's copy has only in-frame clones and lacks some. Here the sample spans about 58,000 clones, 91% being singletons. The sample was CD4+ T cells from peripheral blood mononuclear cells, taken after pregnancy. These receptors originate from a female donor in good health, enrolled as a control in a pregnancy study. Each CDR3 is given with its conserved first and last residue. Fields, in order: V gene, clone size, J gene, D gene, CDR3 protein, CDR3 DNA. The D gene is left open where the match is weak. Expanded clones are given a class, and other clones once, few, many or no size at all.

V: TRBV5-1; size: .; J: TRBJ2-5; D: TRBD2; CDR3: CASSSGLAGKQETQYF; DNA: TGCGCCAGCAGCTCCGGACTAGCGGGTAAACAAGAGACCCAGTACTTC
V: TRBV18; size: .; J: TRBJ2-5; D: .; CDR3: CASSPPWGPQETQYF; DNA: TGTGCCAGCTCACCACCGTGGGGGCCCCAAGAGACCCAGTACTTC
V: TRBV19; size: few; J: TRBJ1-1; D: .; CDR3: CASSPRVRTGTEAFF; DNA: TGTGCCAGTAGCCCTCGGGTGAGAACTGGCACTGAAGCTTTCTTT
V: TRBV6-4; size: .; J: TRBJ1-1; D: .; CDR3: CASSDQGNTEAFF; DNA: TGTGCCAGCAGTGATCAGGGGAACACTGAAGCTTTCTTT
V: TRBV9; size: .; J: TRBJ1-1; D: TRBD1; CDR3: CASSVEQGDTEAFF; DNA: TGTGCCAGCAGCGTAGAACAGGGGGATACTGAAGCTTTCTTT
V: TRBV7-2; size: once; J: TRBJ2-4; D: TRBD1; CDR3: CASSSDRALAKNIQYF; DNA: TGTGCCAGCAGTTCTGACAGGGCGCTAGCCAAAAACATTCAGTACTTC
V: TRBV18; size: .; J: TRBJ1-1; D: TRBD1; CDR3: CASSPKRQGSVTEAFF; DNA: TGTGCCAGCTCACCAAAACGACAGGGTTCTGTCACTGAAGCTTTCTTT
V: TRBV7-2; size: .; J: TRBJ2-1; D: TRBD2; CDR3: CASSFGLAGGGEQFF; DNA: TGTGCCAGCAGCTTTGGACTAGCGGGGGGAGGGGAGCAGTTCTTC
V: TRBV5-6; size: .; J: TRBJ2-5; D: .; CDR3: CASTAAMEGGSETQYF; DNA: TGTGCCAGCACCGCGGCTATGGAAGGGGGTTCAGAGACCCAGTACTTC
V: TRBV30; size: .; J: TRBJ1-2; D: .; CDR3: CAWSGGQYGYTF; DNA: TGTGCCTGGAGTGGTGGCCAGTATGGCTACACCTTC
V: TRBV7-2; size: .; J: TRBJ1-5; D: .; CDR3: CASSLFLTGLNQPQHF; DNA: TGTGCCAGCAGCTTATTTCTGACAGGCCTCAATCAGCCCCAGCATTTT
V: TRBV2; size: few; J: TRBJ1-1; D: .; CDR3: CASSARRDTEAFF; DNA: TGTGCCAGCAGTGCTCGCCGGGACACTGAAGCTTTCTTT
V: TRBV30; size: .; J: TRBJ1-5; D: TRBD1; CDR3: CAWGVQGPTSNQPQHF; DNA: TGTGCCTGGGGGGTACAGGGGCCGACTAGCAATCAGCCCCAGCATTTT
V: TRBV6-5; size: .; J: TRBJ2-1; D: TRBD2; CDR3: CASSPLAGGQNEQFF; DNA: TGTGCCAGCAGCCCACTAGCGGGGGGGCAGAATGAGCAGTTCTTC
V: TRBV27; size: .; J: TRBJ2-7; D: TRBD2; CDR3: CASSRSGGQSSYEQYF; DNA: TGTGCCAGCAGTCGTAGCGGGGGGCAAAGCTCCTACGAGCAGTACTTC
V: TRBV5-1; size: many; J: TRBJ1-6; D: .; CDR3: CASSLVGENSPLHF; DNA: TGCGCCAGCAGCTTGGTTGGGGAGAATTCACCCCTCCACTTT
V: TRBV5-4; size: once; J: TRBJ1-2; D: .; CDR3: CASSLAGENGYTF; DNA: TGTGCCAGCAGCCTCGCGGGGGAGAACGGCTACACCTTC
V: TRBV4-1; size: once; J: TRBJ2-7; D: TRBD1; CDR3: CASSQVPGQGALYEQYF; DNA: TGCGCCAGCAGCCAAGTTCCGGGGCAGGGGGCGTTGTACGAGCAGTACTTC
V: TRBV5-1; size: .; J: TRBJ1-3; D: .; CDR3: CASTQQGPGNTIYF; DNA: TGCGCCAGCACCCAACAGGGACCTGGAAACACCATATATTTT
V: TRBV19; size: .; J: TRBJ1-2; D: TRBD1; CDR3: CASGTVNGYTF; DNA: TGTGCCAGCGGGACAGTAAATGGCTACACCTTC
V: TRBV18; size: .; J: TRBJ1-4; D: .; CDR3: CASSPQGKLFF; DNA: TGTGCCAGCTCACCCCAGGGAAAACTGTTTTTT
V: TRBV14; size: .; J: TRBJ2-2; D: TRBD1; CDR3: CASSRGRGTGELFF; DNA: TGTGCCAGCAGCCGGGGCAGGGGGACCGGGGAGCTGTTTTTT
V: TRBV7-2; size: .; J: TRBJ1-2; D: TRBD1; CDR3: CASSPETGADYGYTF; DNA: TGTGCCAGCAGCCCCGAGACAGGGGCGGACTATGGCTACACCTTC
V: TRBV11-2; size: .; J: TRBJ2-5; D: TRBD2; CDR3: CASSFSSGETQYF; DNA: TGTGCCAGCAGCTTTTCTAGCGGGGAGACCCAGTACTTC
V: TRBV19; size: .; J: TRBJ1-4; D: .; CDR3: CASSLLRADNEKLFF; DNA: TGTGCCAGTAGCCTTCTCAGGGCCGATAATGAAAAACTGTTTTTT
V: TRBV5-5; size: .; J: TRBJ1-1; D: TRBD1; CDR3: CASSPTDRGLGTEAFF; DNA: TGTGCCAGCAGCCCAACGGACAGGGGGCTTGGCACTGAAGCTTTCTTT
V: TRBV19; size: .; J: TRBJ1-1; D: .; CDR3: CASSTPAFLRAVNTEAFF; DNA: TGTGCCAGTAGTACCCCTGCGTTCCTCAGGGCGGTGAACACTGAAGCTTTCTTT
V: TRBV5-1; size: .; J: TRBJ2-7; D: TRBD1; CDR3: CASSLQGATYEQYF; DNA: TGCGCCAGCAGCTTACAGGGGGCGACCTACGAGCAGTACTTC
V: TRBV4-3; size: .; J: TRBJ1-5; D: .; CDR3: CASSQDLPIQQPQHF; DNA: TGCGCCAGCAGCCAAGATTTGCCAATTCAGCAGCCCCAGCATTTT
V: TRBV5-1; size: .; J: TRBJ1-2; D: TRBD1; CDR3: CASRSNTGTGIGYTF; DNA: TGCGCCAGCAGGTCCAACACCGGGACAGGGATCGGCTACACCTTC
V: TRBV15; size: .; J: TRBJ2-5; D: .; CDR3: CATSVLEETQYF; DNA: TGTGCCACCAGTGTTTTAGAAGAGACCCAGTACTTC
V: TRBV7-2; size: .; J: TRBJ2-1; D: TRBD1; CDR3: CASSLAPGQGNEQFF; DNA: TGTGCCAGCAGCTTAGCCCCGGGACAGGGCAATGAGCAGTTCTTC
V: TRBV4-2; size: few; J: TRBJ2-3; D: .; CDR3: CASSQSTGTDTQYF; DNA: TGTGCCAGCAGCCAATCGACAGGTACAGATACGCAGTATTTT
V: TRBV6-5; size: .; J: TRBJ1-3; D: .; CDR3: CASSYAQGYTIYF; DNA: TGTGCCAGCAGTTACGCACAGGGTTACACCATATATTTT
V: TRBV5-1; size: .; J: TRBJ2-2; D: .; CDR3: CASSLEGGTGELFF; DNA: TGCGCCAGCAGCTTGGAAGGGGGTACCGGGGAGCTGTTTTTT